A selection of T cell receptor beta chains follows, all from one sample in a study of T cell repertoires in cytomegalovirus infection. No antigen has been identified for these receptors. TCRdb fed the reads into MiXCR, producing one record per CDR3 protein. This table has around 770,000 distinct CDR3 sequences, almost 30% appearing once. Sequences were derived from cultured CD8+ T cells from PBMCs, sampled from culture after CMV antigen stimulation. These TCRs come from a human donor in good health (CMV status not recorded). Some clones in this sample may be carry-over from other donors' samples. Each CDR3 is given with its conserved first and last residue. A D gene is named only where the DNA matches it firmly. Rows give clone size only sometimes, using once, few, many, or a class for an expanded clone.

d_call	v_call	j_call	clone_size	cdr3_nt	cdr3_aa
.	TRBV7-2	TRBJ1-4	many	TGTGCCAGCAGCCCCCGAAGGGCTACTAATGAAAAACTGTTTTTT	CASSPRRATNEKLFF
TRBD2	TRBV5-8	TRBJ2-1	few	TGTGCCAGCAGCCTCCTGGGAGGGGTCCCTCCCAAGCCCGGCAATGAGCAGTTCTTC	CASSLLGGVPPKPGNEQFF
.	TRBV7-8	TRBJ1-5	many	TGTGCCAGCAGCTTAGCGGGGGAATATAGCAATCAGCCCCAGCATTTT	CASSLAGEYSNQPQHF
.	TRBV27	TRBJ1-2	few	TGTGCCAGCAGTTCCGTTAGGGGGTCCGGCTACACCTTC	CASSSVRGSGYTF
TRBD2	TRBV7-6	TRBJ2-7	few	TGTGCCAGCAGCCAGCCCCCCCTAGCGGGGGTAGCGTACGAGCAGTACTTC	CASSQPPLAGVAYEQYF
.	TRBV6-4	TRBJ1-1	.	TGTGCCAGCAGTGAAAGACGGGAGAACACTGAAGCTTTCTTT	CASSERRENTEAFF
.	TRBV12-3/TRBV12-4	TRBJ1-5	few	TGTGCCAGCAGCCGCTTACAGGGCCCGGAGCAGCCCCAGCATTTT	CASSRLQGPEQPQHF
.	TRBV12-3/TRBV12-4	TRBJ1-3	few	TGTGCCAGCAGCTATACGGACAGAGAGTCTACCTCTTCCGGAAACACCATATATTTT	CASSYTDRESTSSGNTIYF
.	TRBV12-3/TRBV12-4	TRBJ2-3	few	TGTGCCAGCAGTTTAGCAAGGGGGGGGCGGACAGATACGCAGTATTTT	CASSLARGGRTDTQYF
TRBD1	TRBV19	TRBJ1-5	few	TGTGCCAGTAGGTCCGGGACAGGCTTTAGCAATCAGCCCCAGCATTTT	CASRSGTGFSNQPQHF
.	TRBV12-3/TRBV12-4	TRBJ2-7	.	TGTGCCAGCAGTGGGGACGACCCCTACGAGCAGTACTTC	CASSGDDPYEQYF
.	TRBV11-2	TRBJ1-6	few	TGTGCCAGCAGCTCAATAGGGTCACCCCTCCACTTT	CASSSIGSPLHF
TRBD1	TRBV27	TRBJ1-6	.	TGTGCCAGCAGTTTCGGGACAGGGTTTTCACCCCTCCACTTT	CASSFGTGFSPLHF
.	TRBV18	TRBJ2-3	.	TGTGCCAGCTCATACCGGGACGTACTGCCAGATACGCAGTATTTT	CASSYRDVLPDTQYF
.	TRBV2	TRBJ2-1	.	TGTGCCAGCAGTGACCCGGGACACATCTACAATGAGCAGTTCTTC	CASSDPGHIYNEQFF
.	TRBV6-2/TRBV6-3	TRBJ1-6	few	TGTGCCAGCAGTTACCCAGATTCACCCCTCCACTTT	CASSYPDSPLHF
.	TRBV7-2	TRBJ2-3	few	TGTGCCAGCAGCTTAGTTAGTCTCCCTCGAGATACGCAGTATTTT	CASSLVSLPRDTQYF
.	TRBV7-9	TRBJ1-1	few	TGTGCCAGCAGCTTAGCGAGAATGGGACCCGGGGGGACTGAAGCTTTCTTT	CASSLARMGPGGTEAFF
TRBD1	TRBV7-6	TRBJ2-5	many	TGTGCCAGCAGGGCCGGGACAGGGGGGCAAGAGACCCAGTACTTC	CASRAGTGGQETQYF
TRBD2	TRBV27	TRBJ2-1	.	TGTGCCAGCAGTACAAGCGGGGGTTATGATGAGCAGTTCTTC	CASSTSGGYDEQFF
.	TRBV27	TRBJ2-1	.	TGTGCCAGCAGTTTGGGGGCAGCTGGAGAGCAGTTCTTC	CASSLGAAGEQFF
TRBD2	TRBV5-4	TRBJ2-3	.	TGTGCCAGCAGCCCCTGGTTAGCGGGGGGGCAGGGGACAGATACGCAGTATTTT	CASSPWLAGGQGTDTQYF
.	TRBV6-1	TRBJ2-7	few	TGTGCCAGCAGTGAAGCGTACGGGGACGAGCAGTACTTC	CASSEAYGDEQYF
.	TRBV7-9	TRBJ1-3	.	TGTGCCAGCAGCTCCCCTCGTGGAGGGGGAAACACCATATATTTT	CASSSPRGGGNTIYF
TRBD2	TRBV27	TRBJ2-1	few	TGTGCCAGCACCGGGACTAGCGGGGGGTATTACAATGAGCAGTTCTTC	CASTGTSGGYYNEQFF
.	TRBV9	TRBJ1-2	few	TGTGCCAGCAGCGTGGGGGCGCTTAGCTATGGCTACACCTTC	CASSVGALSYGYTF
.	TRBV29-1	TRBJ1-1	.	TGCAGCGTCATCGCGGTGCAGACTAACACTGAAGCTTTCTTT	CSVIAVQTNTEAFF
TRBD1	TRBV6-5	TRBJ2-2	few	TGTGCCAGCAGTATGACAGGGCACACCGGGGAGCTGTTTTTT	CASSMTGHTGELFF
TRBD2	TRBV5-6	TRBJ2-3	.	TGTGCCAGCAGCTTGAGGGGCAAGGTCTTAGCGGGGGGGCGATCAGATACGCAGTATTTT	CASSLRGKVLAGGRSDTQYF
TRBD1	TRBV29-1	TRBJ2-3	.	TGCAGCGTTGACGGACAGGTCGCAGATACGCAGTATTTT	CSVDGQVADTQYF
TRBD1	TRBV12-3/TRBV12-4	TRBJ2-6	.	TGTGCCAGCAGACCGGGACAGGGAGAGCCTGGGGCCAACGTCCTGACTTTC	CASRPGQGEPGANVLTF
TRBD2	TRBV4-2	TRBJ2-2	.	TGTGCCAGCAGCCAAGAACCCCTTAGCGGGGGGGCCGTCACCGGGGAGCTGTTTTTT	CASSQEPLSGGAVTGELFF
.	TRBV19	TRBJ2-3	.	TGTGCCAGTAGCGGGGGCTTTAGCACAGATACGCAGTATTTT	CASSGGFSTDTQYF
TRBD2	TRBV6-5	TRBJ2-3	few	TGTGCCAGCAGTCCCCGGGGGGGCGGGGTAGATACGCAGTATTTT	CASSPRGGGVDTQYF
.	TRBV6-1	TRBJ2-2	few	TGTGCCAGCAGTGATCGCGTCAGGGTTTACGCGAACACCGGGGAGCTGTTTTTT	CASSDRVRVYANTGELFF
.	TRBV29-1	TRBJ2-3	.	TGCAGCTCTTTGGGCCCACTAGATACGCAGTATTTT	CSSLGPLDTQYF
.	TRBV5-1	TRBJ1-2	.	TGCGCCAGCAGCTTGGGGGGTTTAAACTATGGCTACACCTTC	CASSLGGLNYGYTF
.	TRBV29-1	TRBJ2-1	.	TGCAGCGGGCGACTCGCCGGGAGATACAATGAGCAGTTCTTC	CSGRLAGRYNEQFF
.	TRBV6-2/TRBV6-3	TRBJ2-2	.	TGTGCCAGCACAAGACAGGCCCCGAACACCGGGGAGCTGTTTTTT	CASTRQAPNTGELFF
TRBD2	TRBV6-2/TRBV6-3	TRBJ2-3	.	TGTGCCAGCAGTTCACTAGCGGGGCTTCTCACAGATACGCAGTATTTT	CASSSLAGLLTDTQYF
TRBD1	TRBV4-1	TRBJ2-2	few	TGCGCCAGCAGCCCTCCGGGACAGGGGGTGACCGGGGAGCTGTTTTTT	CASSPPGQGVTGELFF
TRBD1	TRBV6-5	TRBJ1-1	few	TGTGCCAGCAGTTACGCGTTCATTGACAGGGGAACTGAAGCTTTCTTT	CASSYAFIDRGTEAFF
.	TRBV27	TRBJ1-5	.	TGTGCCAGCAGTTCAGGGCCCCTAAGGCATCAGCCCCAGCATTTT	CASSSGPLRHQPQHF
.	TRBV9	TRBJ2-1	.	TGTGCCAGCAGCGTGACGGGTTCAGGGCGCAATGAGCAGTTCTTC	CASSVTGSGRNEQFF
.	TRBV5-6	TRBJ1-2	.	TGTGCCAGCAGCTTCATAAGGGCTCATGGCTACACCTTC	CASSFIRAHGYTF
.	TRBV6-5	TRBJ2-7	few	TGTGCCAGCAGTTACTTGAATGGGCTCGAGCAGTACTTC	CASSYLNGLEQYF
.	TRBV2	TRBJ2-7	.	TGTGCCAGCAGTGAAGCGCTGGCAGGAGACTTCTACGAGCAGTACTTC	CASSEALAGDFYEQYF
TRBD1	TRBV19	TRBJ1-2	few	TGTGCCAGTAGTGTTACACCGGACAGGGCAGGGGCTAACTATGGCTACACCTTC	CASSVTPDRAGANYGYTF